What follows are 20 T cell receptor beta chains derived from one specimen sequenced in a study of Ad26.COV2.S vaccination and SARS-CoV-2 variants. Libraries were prepared by immunoSEQ multiplex PCR; TCRdb keeps only in-frame clonotypes and omits some of them. The table records 440,000 or so clones, 89% of them present only once. This sample's treatment: over 15 received Ad26.COV2.S at low or high dose, single or two shots; a few received placebo; per-sample allocation not given. The investigators took samples on day 63 after the first vaccine or placebo injection. The sample in question was peripheral blood, obtained in a trial of Ad26.COV2.S vaccine versus placebo. These receptors were taken from a person between 18 and 65 years old who received the Ad26.COV2.S COVID-19 vaccine or a placebo.

The rearrangement joins TRBV14 to TRBJ2-1; maybe TRBD2 (5 bases). This CDR3 contains 13 residues. Trimming removed 2 bases at V and 9 bases at J, with 11 bases between. Germline CDR1 and CDR2: SGHDN and FVKESK. The CDR3 DNA reads as TGTGCCAGCAGCCAATTCTCTAGCAGTGAGCAGTTCTTC. Translating it yields CASSQFSSSEQFF.

The chain carries TRBV27 and TRBJ2-4; unclear D gene. CDR3 length: 14 residues. Germline V gene lookup returns CDR1 MNHEY and CDR2 SMNVEV (reference sequence). Trimming shortened V by 7 bases and J by 0 bases, and 10 bases separated the two germline ends. The CDR3: CASIPNLAKNIQYF. DNA for the CDR3: TGTGCCAGCATTCCGAACCTAGCCAAAAACATTCAGTACTTC.

CDR3 in amino acids: CASKGEGSSTGELFF. Here the CDR3 DNA reads TGCGCCAGCAAGGGAGAAGGGTCGAGCACCGGGGAGCTGTTTTTT. The J gene is TRBJ2-2, the V gene TRBV5-1; possible D gene TRBD2, 5 bases. Trimming cost V 6 bases and J 4 bases, with 16 bases left between them. CDR1 is SGHRS and CDR2 is YFSETQ in the germline V gene. The CDR3 runs 15 residues.

The chain uses TRBV4-1 and TRBJ2-7, with TRBD1 as a possible D gene (7 bases). Trimming took 3 bases from V and 4 from J, leaving 19 bases between them. CDR3 length: 16 amino acids. CDR1 is MGHRA, CDR2 YSYEKL, per germline. CDR3 amino acids: CASSQGNRGGQYEQYF. CDR3 sequence (DNA): TGCGCCAGCAGCCAGGGAAACAGGGGAGGTCAGTACGAGCAGTACTTC.

The V call is TRBV4-3, the J call TRBJ2-2; the D is unclear. CDR3 size: 13 residues. V was clipped by 1 base and J by 7 bases, with 7 bases between them. Germline CDR1 is LGHNA and CDR2 is YSLEER. The CDR3 region is CASSQVGGGELFF. In nucleotides, the CDR3 is TGCGCCAGCAGCCAAGTTGGTGGCGGGGAGCTGTTTTTT.

The chain has TRBV5-1 and TRBJ2-3; 13 bases are shared with TRBD2. The germline V gene has CDR1 SGHRS and CDR2 YFSETQ. The V segment lost 6 bases and the J segment 6 bases; nucleotides outside the gene matches: 13. The CDR3 loop spans 17 amino acids. The CDR3 coding sequence is TGCGCCAGCACCCCCCTTACTAGCGGGGGGGCCGCCGATACGCAGTATTTT. This gives the protein CASTPLTSGGAADTQYF.

This chain uses TRBV2 with TRBJ1-2; D uncertain. This CDR3 is 12 amino acids long. The germline V gene encodes CDR1 SNHLY and CDR2 FYNNEI. The V and J ends lost 6 bases and 3 bases respectively, with 8 bases between them. CDR3 loop: CASRRVDYGYTF. The DNA for the CDR3 is TGTGCCAGCAGGAGAGTGGACTATGGCTACACCTTC.

J is TRBJ1-6 and V is TRBV6-5; D unclear. Trimming stripped 0 bases from V and 10 bases from J, with 10 bases between. The CDR3 extends over 14 amino acids. The V gene's germline CDR1 is MNHEY and CDR2 SVGAGI. This CDR3 is CASSYSRAGSPLHF. DNA of the CDR3: TGTGCCAGCAGTTACTCGAGGGCGGGATCACCCCTCCACTTT.

J is TRBJ1-1 and V is TRBV7-2; TRBD1 might be the D (6 bases). This CDR3 contains 15 residues. Germline CDR1 SGHTA, CDR2 FQGNSA. Trimming left V 4 bases short and J 2 bases short, with 14 bases between. The CDR3 DNA is TGTGCCAGCAGCTCCCGGGGGGGCCTAAACACTGAAGCTTTCTTT. Translated, it gives CASSSRGGLNTEAFF.

The chain couples TRBV18 to TRBJ1-1; no firm D call. V lost 6 bases, J lost 1 base, and 6 bases lay in between. CDR1 is KGHSH and CDR2 is LQKENI in the germline V gene. The length of the CDR3 is 12 residues. CDR3 DNA: TGTGCCAGCTCGGAAACGAACACTGAAGCTTTCTTT. Its protein product is CASSETNTEAFF. The full variable domain, with the rest looked up from reference TRBV18 and TRBJ1-1, is NAGVMQNPRHLVRRRGQEARLRCSPMKGHSHVYWYRQLPEEGLKFMVYLQKENIIDESGMPKERFSAEFPKEGPSILRIQQVVRGDSAAYFCASSETNTEAFFGQGTRLTVV.

V gene TRBV19 combines with J gene TRBJ2-5; D unclear. Trimming shortened V by 5 bases and J by 0 bases, and 13 bases separated the two germline ends. This CDR3 is 15 amino acids long. Per the germline V gene, CDR1 is LNHDA and CDR2 is SQIVND (reference sequence). The CDR3 nucleotides are TGTGCCAGTAGTTTTGGCAACGGGTACCAAGAGACCCAGTACTTC. Protein: CASSFGNGYQETQYF.

The chain has TRBV5-8 and TRBJ2-7; D not resolved. The CDR3 loop spans 12 amino acids. CDR1 SGHTS and CDR2 YDEGEE come from the germline V gene. Trimming shortened V by 4 bases and J by 5 bases, and 10 bases separated the two germline ends. CDR3 sequence reads: CASSPVVDEQYF. DNA of the CDR3: TGTGCCAGCAGCCCTGTAGTAGACGAGCAGTACTTC.

The rearrangement links TRBV24-1 to TRBJ1-5; D is unresolved. Germline V CDR1 and CDR2: KGHDR, SFDVKD. V was clipped by 3 bases and J by 2 bases, with 1 base between them. The CDR3 covers 12 residues. The CDR3 DNA is TGTGCCACCAGTGATGGCAATCAGCCCCAGCATTTT. Translated: CATSDGNQPQHF.

J is TRBJ2-5 and V is TRBV7-2; TRBD1 matches at 8 bases. Germline V gene lookup returns CDR1 SGHTA and CDR2 FQGNSA. The CDR3 runs to 16 residues. V lost 2 bases and J lost 2; bases outside the gene matches: 7. CDR3 sequence (DNA): TGTGCCAGCAGCTTAAGGCAGGGGGCGGAACAAGAGACCCAGTACTTC. This gives the protein CASSLRQGAEQETQYF.

The chain carries TRBV3-1 (or the pseudogene TRBV3-2) and TRBJ1-5, with D unresolved. CDR3 size: 16 residues. Trimming removed 3 bases at V and 3 bases at J, with 15 bases between. Germline lookup yields CDR1 LGHDT and CDR2 YNNKEL (reference sequence). The CDR3 nucleotides read TGTGCCAGCAGCCAGACAAGCGCGGGGATCAATCAGCCCCAGCATTTT. It encodes CASSQTSAGINQPQHF.

The genes are TRBV3-1 (or the pseudogene TRBV3-2) and TRBJ2-7, with unresolved D. V was pared by 1 base and J by 5 bases, with 12 bases between. This CDR3 spans 14 amino acids. Germline-derived CDR1 and CDR2 are LGHDT and YNNKEL (reference sequence). CDR3 DNA sequence: TGTGCCAGCAGCCAAGGGAGAGCCGCAAACGAGCAGTACTTC. Its protein product is CASSQGRAANEQYF.

This chain connects TRBV29-1 to TRBJ1-1, with D possibly being TRBD1 (6 bases). CDR1 is SQVTM, CDR2 ANQGSEA, per germline. The V and J ends lost 4 bases and 4 bases respectively, with 19 bases between them. The CDR3 is 15 residues long. The CDR3 spells CSVVGGTGIATEAFF. The CDR3 region has the DNA TGCAGCGTTGTGGGGGGAACAGGGATCGCCACTGAAGCTTTCTTT.

The V gene is TRBV27, the J gene TRBJ1-1, with D possibly TRBD1 on 6 matching bases. V was pared by 6 bases and J by 1 base, with 12 bases between. Germline CDR1 and CDR2: MNHEY and SMNVEV (reference sequence). This CDR3 region has 14 residues. The CDR3 region is CASSYRVGNTEAFF. CDR3 nucleotide sequence: TGTGCCAGCAGCTACAGGGTGGGGAACACTGAAGCTTTCTTT.

The chain is built from TRBV2 and TRBJ2-3; 7 nucleotides line up with TRBD1. V shed 7 bases, J shed 0 bases, and the junction held 4 bases outside the gene matches. CDR1 is SNHLY, CDR2 FYNNEI, per germline. The CDR3 runs 14 residues. The CDR3 reads CASMDRRSTDTQYF. The CDR3, as DNA: TGTGCCAGCATGGACAGGCGTAGCACAGATACGCAGTATTTT.

A single count supports this clone. The chain carries TRBV5-1 and TRBJ2-3; D assignment may be TRBD1 or TRBD2 (5 bases each). The CDR3 spans 14 residues. Germline V gene lookup returns CDR1 SGHRS and CDR2 YFSETQ. The germline V and J ends were trimmed by 6 bases and 6 bases, with 17 bases remaining between them. CDR3 DNA: TGCGCCAGCACCTCCGGGACCCTGTCGGATACGCAGTATTTT. Translating it yields CASTSGTLSDTQYF.